This passage covers 20 T cell receptor beta chains from one sample sequenced in a study of blood T cells in healthy people across ages (dated by TCRdb to between 2014 and 2017). Library preparation employed 5' RACE. The sample was run on an Illumina HiSeq 2500. A second PCR of roughly 7 to 11 cycles was performed with a sample-barcoded 5' primer and a J-beta primer mix. TCRdb redid the processing of the public reads, applying fastp at Q25 and MiXCR, and retained in-frame beta chains. Rows are combined by CDR3 protein, so each entry shows the most common genes and DNA. The table for this sample lists hundreds of thousands of distinct CDR3 sequences; 49% of them were counted only once. Of the sample, roughly 34% is held by the ten largest clones. The specimen was blood. The source of these receptors is a woman aged 60-70 years in good health.

The V and J genes are TRBV6-2 or TRBV6-3 and TRBJ2-4; D is uncertain. The assigned J gene may be wrong: the sequence end matches TRBJ2-7 better. Germline V CDR1 and CDR2: MNHEY, SVGEGT. The CDR3 sequence is 14 residues long. This CDR3 is CASSYSIGVYEQYF. Here the CDR3 DNA reads TGTGCCAGCAGTTACTCGATTGGGGTATACGAGCAGTACTTC.

This CDR3 reads CASRPGTGFVDSPLHF. CDR3 nucleotides: TGTGCCAGCAGACCCGGGACAGGGTTCGTGGATTCACCCCTCCACTTT. This chain joins TRBV7-9 and TRBJ1-6, with 9 bases aligning to TRBD1. The CDR3 has 16 amino acids. With V trimmed by 6 bases and J by 8 bases, 11 bases remained unmatched. Per germline, CDR1 SEHNR and CDR2 FQNEAQ (reference sequence).

To note about this clonotype: The junction does not match germline at one end; this may be a read error. This chain connects TRBV7-8 to TRBJ2-3; no clear D. Per the germline V gene, CDR1 is SGHVS and CDR2 is FQNEAQ. The CDR3 contains 19 residues. The CDR3 DNA follows: TGTACCAGCAGCTTAGCTGTGGGGATCCCCCTTATGAGCACAGATACGCAGTATTTT. Amino acid sequence: CTSSLAVGIPLMSTDTQYF. The full variable domain, its missing parts supplied by reference TRBV7-8 and TRBJ2-3, is GAGVSQSPRYKVAKRGQDVALRCDPISGHVSLFWYQQALGQGPEFLTYFQNEAQLDKSGLPSDRFFAERPEGSVSTLKIQRTQQEDSAVYLCTSSLAVGIPLMSTDTQYFGPGTRLTVL.

V usage is TRBV6-2 or TRBV6-3 and J usage is TRBJ2-5; 9 bases match TRBD2. The CDR3 is 15 amino acids. J was trimmed by 11 bases and V by 6 bases; bases with no gene match: 16. Germline-derived CDR1 and CDR2 are MNHEY and SVGEGT. The DNA of the CDR3 is TGTGCCAGCAGCCGGACTAGCGTCATTTACAATGAGCAGTACTTC. Its protein product is CASSRTSVIYNEQYF.

In regard to this clonotype: This may stem from a read error, because a much larger clone lies one nucleotide away. The chain joins TRBV29-1 to TRBJ2-5; D unresolved. V lost 8 bases to trimming and J lost 1 base, with 17 bases between them. Germline V gene data show CDR1 as SQVTM and CDR2 as ANQGSEA. The CDR3 spans 14 residues. The CDR3 loop reads CSIRRLGFQETQYF. In nucleotides, the CDR3 is TGCAGCATTCGTCGTTTGGGATTCCAAGAGACCCAGTACTTC.

V and J are TRBV7-2 and TRBJ1-5; D remains ambiguous. CDR1 and CDR2 (germline): SGHTA, FQGNSA. This CDR3 spans 18 amino acids. V dropped 2 bases and J dropped 0 bases, with 17 bases sitting between them. This CDR3 is CASSLLGRTIPSNQPQHF. For the CDR3, the DNA is TGTGCCAGCAGCTTATTGGGCAGGACGATTCCTAGCAATCAGCCCCAGCATTTT.

Ten or more counts support this clonotype. The chain recombines TRBV10-3 with TRBJ2-7; TRBD2 agrees at 10 bases. The trim removed 7 bases at V and 0 bases at J, leaving 6 bases unmatched. In germline, CDR1 is ENHRY, CDR2 SYGVKD. The CDR3 extends over 15 amino acids. In DNA form, the CDR3 reads TGTGCCATCACTCCAGGACTAGCGGTCTCCTACGAGCAGTACTTC. Amino acids: CAITPGLAVSYEQYF.

The chain employs TRBV27 and TRBJ2-1; D is ambiguous. Germline values: CDR1 MNHEY, CDR2 SMNVEV (reference sequence). Trimming cost V 6 bases and J 10 bases, with 13 bases left between them. The CDR3 has 12 residues. CDR3 DNA: TGTGCCAGCAGGTGGAACAGCGAAGAGCAGTTCTTC. It translates to CASRWNSEEQFF.

The chain joins TRBV7-3 to TRBJ1-1, with D possibly being TRBD1 (6 bases). V dropped 5 bases and J dropped 9 bases, with 16 bases sitting between them. This CDR3 has 13 residues. Per germline, CDR1 SGHTA and CDR2 FQGTGA. The CDR3 DNA sequence: TGTGCCAGCAGCCCTCAGACAGGTCTTAAAGCTTTCTTT. Amino acid sequence: CASSPQTGLKAFF.

This clonotype was observed a few times. The rearrangement joins TRBV7-2 to TRBJ2-7, with 10 positions matching TRBD2. Losses at the gene ends were 2 bases for V and 0 bases for J; bases not matched to a gene: 4. The germline CDR1 and CDR2 sequences are SGHTA and FQGNSA. The CDR3 is made up of 16 amino acids. The CDR3 spells CASSLRGTSVSYEQYF. The CDR3 DNA follows: TGTGCCAGCAGCTTAAGAGGGACTAGCGTCTCCTACGAGCAGTACTTC. Using reference TRBV7-2 and TRBJ2-7 for the parts outside the CDR3, the full variable domain is GAGVSQSPSNKVTEKGKDVELRCDPISGHTALYWYRQSLGQGLEFLIYFQGNSAPDKSGLPSDRFSAERTGGSVSTLTIQRTQQEDSAVYLCASSLRGTSVSYEQYFGPGTRLTVT.

This chain connects TRBV7-3 to TRBJ2-7; D gene ambiguous. Germline assignment: CDR1 SGHTA and CDR2 FQGTGA. The ends were cut back, 1 base at V and 3 bases at J, with 7 bases in the middle. CDR3 length: 13 residues. CDR3 coding DNA: TGTGCCAGCAGCTTAAACCAGCACTACGAGCAGTACTTC. Residues: CASSLNQHYEQYF.

The rearrangement joins TRBV15 to TRBJ2-3, with 7 positions matching TRBD1. This CDR3 is built from 15 residues. V lost 3 bases and J lost 1; bases outside the gene matches: 4. Germline assignment: CDR1 LNHNV and CDR2 YYDKDF (reference sequence). The CDR3 coding sequence is TGTGCCACCAGCAGGGGACAGCTAGGCACAGATACGCAGTATTTT. Protein product: CATSRGQLGTDTQYF.

The sample holds a few counts of this clonotype. The chain is built from TRBV7-2 and TRBJ2-3, with D possibly called TRBD1 or TRBD2 (6 bases each). The germline CDR1 and CDR2 sequences are SGHTA and FQGNSA. The CDR3 runs 15 residues. V shed 8 bases and J shed 2 bases, with 17 bases lying between them. This chain's CDR3 is CASSLGGGYTDTQYF. In nucleotides, the CDR3 is TGTGCCAGCTCGCTCGGGGGCGGGTACACAGATACGCAGTATTTT.

The chain uses TRBV5-1 and TRBJ2-4; TRBD2 aligns across 9 bases. Germline V gene sequence: CDR1 SGHRS, CDR2 YFSETQ. V shed 1 base and J 8 bases; nucleotides not matched to a gene: 10. The CDR3 has 16 amino acids. The CDR3 protein is CASSLLVAGAEDIQYF. The CDR3 coding sequence is TGCGCCAGCAGCTTGTTGGTAGCGGGAGCGGAGGACATTCAGTACTTC.

This clonotype was seen a few times. The chain is built from TRBV5-6 and TRBJ1-2, with D perhaps TRBD1 (5 bases). This CDR3 region has 13 residues. Germline V CDR1 and CDR2: SGHDT, YYEEEE. The ends were cut back, 3 bases at V and 7 bases at J, with 13 bases in the middle. CDR3 residues: CASSSGTAFGYTF. In DNA, the CDR3 is TGTGCCAGCAGCTCTGGGACGGCTTTTGGCTACACCTTC.

The chain carries TRBV7-2 and TRBJ2-7; D perhaps matches TRBD1 (5 bases). Germline CDR1 is SGHTA and CDR2 is FQGNSA. The CDR3 extends over 15 amino acids. V was trimmed by 4 bases and J by 5 bases, leaving 18 bases between them. As DNA, the CDR3 is TGTGCCAGCAGCTCCCAAGCCCCAGGGCTCGACGAGCAGTACTTC. Residues: CASSSQAPGLDEQYF.

Many counts were recorded for this clonotype. The chain is built from TRBV20-1 and TRBJ1-2; 7 positions match TRBD1. V lost 0 bases, J lost 6 bases, and 10 bases stayed unmatched. Germline V lookup: CDR1 DFQATT, CDR2 SNEGSKA (reference sequence). The CDR3 is 15 residues long. Here the CDR3 reads CSARDYRGLVDGYTF. The DNA for the CDR3 is TGCAGTGCTAGAGATTACAGGGGTTTGGTAGATGGCTACACCTTC.

The genes are TRBV5-1 and TRBJ2-7, with D possibly being TRBD1 (5 bases). The CDR3 runs to 13 residues. Trimming shortened V by 0 bases and J by 6 bases, and 10 bases separated the two germline ends. Per germline, CDR1 SGHRS and CDR2 YFSETQ. Written as DNA, the CDR3 is TGCGCCAGCAGCTTGGACCCAGGGCGCGAGCAGTACTTC. It is translated as CASSLDPGREQYF.

The rearrangement uses TRBV10-3 and TRBJ2-7, with TRBD2 matching over 8 bases. This CDR3 is built from 15 residues. From germline, CDR1 is ENHRY and CDR2 SYGVKD. The V segment lost 5 bases and the J segment 7 bases; nucleotides outside the gene matches: 13. The CDR3 protein is CAISPLAGRGREQYF. The CDR3 DNA sequence: TGTGCCATCAGTCCCTTAGCGGGTCGCGGGAGGGAGCAGTACTTC.

This chain connects TRBV28 to TRBJ2-4; D perhaps matches TRBD1 (6 bases). The DNA matches TRBJ2-7 better at its end, which makes the J call doubtful. The CDR3 is 14 residues long. CDR1 and CDR2 from the germline V gene are MDHEN and SYDVKM. CDR3 DNA sequence: TGTGCCAGCAGTGTCATGGGGGCCTCCTACGAGCAGTACTTC. The encoded protein is CASSVMGASYEQYF.